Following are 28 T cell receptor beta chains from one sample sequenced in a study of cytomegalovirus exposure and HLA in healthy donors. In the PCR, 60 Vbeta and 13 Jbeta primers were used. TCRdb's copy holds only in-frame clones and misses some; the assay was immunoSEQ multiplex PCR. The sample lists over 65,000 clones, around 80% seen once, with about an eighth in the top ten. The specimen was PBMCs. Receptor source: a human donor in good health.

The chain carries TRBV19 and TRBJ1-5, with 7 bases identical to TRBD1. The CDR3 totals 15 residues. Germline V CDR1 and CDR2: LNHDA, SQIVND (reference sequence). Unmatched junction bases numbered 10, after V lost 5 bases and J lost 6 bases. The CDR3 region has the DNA TGTGCCAGTAGTCGAGACAGGGAGATTGTTCAGCCCCAGCATTTT. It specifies CASSRDREIVQPQHF.

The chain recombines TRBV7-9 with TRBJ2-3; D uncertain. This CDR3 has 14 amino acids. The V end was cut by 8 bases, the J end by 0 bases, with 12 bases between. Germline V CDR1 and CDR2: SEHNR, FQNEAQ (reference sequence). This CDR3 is CASRLSVSTDTQYF. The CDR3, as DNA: TGTGCCAGCCGGTTGTCCGTAAGCACAGATACGCAGTATTTT.

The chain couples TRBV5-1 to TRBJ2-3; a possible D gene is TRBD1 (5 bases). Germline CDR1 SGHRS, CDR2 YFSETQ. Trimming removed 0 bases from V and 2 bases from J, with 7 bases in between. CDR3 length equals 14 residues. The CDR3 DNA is TGCGCCAGCAGCTTGGGACAGTACACAGATACGCAGTATTTT. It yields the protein CASSLGQYTDTQYF.

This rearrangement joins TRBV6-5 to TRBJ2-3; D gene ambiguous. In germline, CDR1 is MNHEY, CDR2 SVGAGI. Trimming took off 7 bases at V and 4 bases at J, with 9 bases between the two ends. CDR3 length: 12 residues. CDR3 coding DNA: TGTGCCAGCATGGCTAGTCCAGATACGCAGTATTTT. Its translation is CASMASPDTQYF.

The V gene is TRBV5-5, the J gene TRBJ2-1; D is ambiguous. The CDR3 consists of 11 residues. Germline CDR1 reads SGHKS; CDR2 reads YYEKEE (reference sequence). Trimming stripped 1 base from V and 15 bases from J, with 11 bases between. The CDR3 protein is CASSLYTGWFF. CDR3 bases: TGTGCCAGCAGCTTGTACACCGGGTGGTTCTTC. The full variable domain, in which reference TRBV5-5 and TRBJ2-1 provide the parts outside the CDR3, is DAGVTQSPTHLIKTRGQQVTLRCSPISGHKSVSWYQQVLGQGPQFIFQYYEKEERGRGNFPDRFSARQFPNYSSELNVNALLLGDSALYLCASSLYTGWFFGPGTRLTVL.

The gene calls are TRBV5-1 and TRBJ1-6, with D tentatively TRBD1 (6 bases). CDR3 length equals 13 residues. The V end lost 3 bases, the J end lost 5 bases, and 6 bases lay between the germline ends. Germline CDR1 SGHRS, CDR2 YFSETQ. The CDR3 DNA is TGCGCCAGCAGCTCAGGGGATAATTCACCCCTCCACTTT. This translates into CASSSGDNSPLHF.

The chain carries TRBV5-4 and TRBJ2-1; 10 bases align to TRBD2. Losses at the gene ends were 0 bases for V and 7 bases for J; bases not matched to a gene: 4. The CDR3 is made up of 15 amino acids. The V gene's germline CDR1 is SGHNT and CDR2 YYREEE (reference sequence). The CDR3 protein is CASSLVAGGRNEQFF. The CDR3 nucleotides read TGTGCCAGCAGCTTGGTAGCGGGGGGCCGAAATGAGCAGTTCTTC.

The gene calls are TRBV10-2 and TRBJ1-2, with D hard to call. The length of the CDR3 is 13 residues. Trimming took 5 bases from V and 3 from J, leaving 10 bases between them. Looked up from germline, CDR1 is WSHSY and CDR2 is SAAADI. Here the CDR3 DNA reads TGCGCCAGCAGTAGAGGGAGGGACTATGGCTACACCTTC. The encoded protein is CASSRGRDYGYTF.

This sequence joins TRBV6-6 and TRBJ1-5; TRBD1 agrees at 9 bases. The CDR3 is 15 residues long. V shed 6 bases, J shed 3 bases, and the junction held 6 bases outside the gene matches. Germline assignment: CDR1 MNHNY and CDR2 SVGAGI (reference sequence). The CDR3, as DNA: TGTGCCAGCAGCCCCGGGACAGGGATCAATCAGCCCCAGCATTTT. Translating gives CASSPGTGINQPQHF.

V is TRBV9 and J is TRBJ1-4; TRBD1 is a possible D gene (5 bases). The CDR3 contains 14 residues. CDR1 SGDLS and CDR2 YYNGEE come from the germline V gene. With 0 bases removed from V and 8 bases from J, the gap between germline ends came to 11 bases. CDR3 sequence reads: CASSVEGAGEKLFF. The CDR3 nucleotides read TGTGCCAGCAGCGTAGAAGGGGCAGGCGAAAAACTGTTTTTT.

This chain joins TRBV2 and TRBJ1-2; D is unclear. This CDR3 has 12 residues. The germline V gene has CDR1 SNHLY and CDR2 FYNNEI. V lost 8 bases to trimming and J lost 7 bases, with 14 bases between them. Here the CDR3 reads CASENEVRGYTF. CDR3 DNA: TGTGCCAGCGAGAACGAGGTGCGTGGCTACACCTTC.

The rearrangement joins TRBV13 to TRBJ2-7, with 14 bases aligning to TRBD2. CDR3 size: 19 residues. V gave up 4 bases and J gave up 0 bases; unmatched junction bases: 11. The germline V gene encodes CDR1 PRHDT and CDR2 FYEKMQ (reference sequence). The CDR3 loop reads CASSSLGLAGATSSYEQYF. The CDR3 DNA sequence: TGTGCCAGCAGCTCATTGGGACTAGCGGGGGCCACGAGCTCCTACGAGCAGTACTTC. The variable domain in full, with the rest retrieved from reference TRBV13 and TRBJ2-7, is AAGVIQSPRHLIKEKRETATLKCYPIPRHDTVYWYQQGPGQDPQFLISFYEKMQSDKGSIPDRFSAQQFSDYHSELNMSSLELGDSALYFCASSSLGLAGATSSYEQYFGPGTRLTVT.

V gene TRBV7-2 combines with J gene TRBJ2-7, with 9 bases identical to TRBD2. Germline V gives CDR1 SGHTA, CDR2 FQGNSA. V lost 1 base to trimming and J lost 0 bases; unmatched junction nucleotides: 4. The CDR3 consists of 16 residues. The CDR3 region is CASSLGSGGYSYEQYF. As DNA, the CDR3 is TGTGCCAGCAGCTTAGGTAGCGGGGGATACTCCTACGAGCAGTACTTC.

CDR3 amino acids: CASSQVDSYEQYF. DNA of the CDR3: TGTGCCAGCAGCCAAGTCGACAGCTACGAGCAGTACTTC. The V and J genes are TRBV14 and TRBJ2-7; D is possibly TRBD1 (5 bases). The V gene lost 1 base and the J gene lost 3 bases, with 7 bases spanning the gap. Germline V gene data show CDR1 as SGHDN and CDR2 as FVKESK. The CDR3 covers 13 residues.

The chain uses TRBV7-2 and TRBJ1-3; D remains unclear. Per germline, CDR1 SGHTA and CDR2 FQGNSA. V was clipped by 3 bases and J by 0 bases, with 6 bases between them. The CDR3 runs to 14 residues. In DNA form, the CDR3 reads TGTGCCAGCAGCTTTGAGCTCTCTGGAAACACCATATATTTT. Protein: CASSFELSGNTIYF. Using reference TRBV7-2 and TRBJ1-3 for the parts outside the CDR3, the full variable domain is GAGVSQSPSNKVTEKGKDVELRCDPISGHTALYWYRQSLGQGLEFLIYFQGNSAPDKSGLPSDRFSAERTGGSVSTLTIQRTQQEDSAVYLCASSFELSGNTIYFGEGSWLTVV.

In nucleotides, the CDR3 is TGTGCCAGCTCGGCGACAGGGGTGGAGACTGAAGCTTTCTTT. The encoded protein is CASSATGVETEAFF. The V call is TRBV18, the J call TRBJ1-1; 8 bases are a match to TRBD1. V was pared by 6 bases and J by 5 bases, with 8 bases of the junction left unmatched. CDR1 and CDR2 (germline): KGHSH, LQKENI. This CDR3 region has 14 residues.

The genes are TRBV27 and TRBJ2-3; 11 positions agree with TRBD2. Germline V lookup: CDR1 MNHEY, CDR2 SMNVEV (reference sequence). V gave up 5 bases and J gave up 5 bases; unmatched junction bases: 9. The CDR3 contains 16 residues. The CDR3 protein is CASSLYSGGALDTQYF. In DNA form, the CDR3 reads TGTGCCAGCAGTCTATATAGCGGGGGGGCCTTAGATACGCAGTATTTT.

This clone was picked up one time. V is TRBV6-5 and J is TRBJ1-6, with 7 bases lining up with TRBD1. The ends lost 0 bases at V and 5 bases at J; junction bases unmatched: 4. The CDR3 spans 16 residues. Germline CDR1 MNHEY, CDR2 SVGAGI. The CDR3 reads CASSYSEGADNSPLHF. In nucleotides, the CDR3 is TGTGCCAGCAGTTACTCGGAGGGGGCGGATAATTCACCCCTCCACTTT.

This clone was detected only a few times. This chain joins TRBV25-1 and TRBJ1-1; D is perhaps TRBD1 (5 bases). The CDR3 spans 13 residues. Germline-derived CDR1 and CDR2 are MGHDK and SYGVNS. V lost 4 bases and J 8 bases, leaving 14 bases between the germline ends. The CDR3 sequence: CASSVGLLAEAFF. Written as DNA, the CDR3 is TGTGCCAGCAGTGTGGGACTACTCGCCGAAGCTTTCTTT.

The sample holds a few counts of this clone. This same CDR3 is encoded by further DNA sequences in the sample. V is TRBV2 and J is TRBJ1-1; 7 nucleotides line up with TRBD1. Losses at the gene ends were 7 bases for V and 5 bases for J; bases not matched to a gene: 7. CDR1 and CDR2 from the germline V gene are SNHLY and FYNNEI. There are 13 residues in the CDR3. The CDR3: CASTTRGRTEAFF. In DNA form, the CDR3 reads TGTGCCAGCACCACTAGGGGGCGGACTGAAGCTTTCTTT.

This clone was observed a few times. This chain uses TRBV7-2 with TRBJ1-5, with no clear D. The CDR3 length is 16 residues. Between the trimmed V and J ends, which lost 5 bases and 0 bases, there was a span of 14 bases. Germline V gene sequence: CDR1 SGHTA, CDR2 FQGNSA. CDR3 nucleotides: TGTGCCAGCAGCCGGACGTCAGCGGGTAGCAATCAGCCCCAGCATTTT. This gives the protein CASSRTSAGSNQPQHF.

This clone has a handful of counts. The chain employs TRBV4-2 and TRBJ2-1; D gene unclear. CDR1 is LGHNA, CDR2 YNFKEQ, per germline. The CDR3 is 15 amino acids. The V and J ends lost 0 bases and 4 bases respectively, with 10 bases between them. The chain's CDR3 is CASSQDPGRYNEQFF. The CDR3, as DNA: TGTGCCAGCAGCCAAGATCCAGGAAGGTACAATGAGCAGTTCTTC.

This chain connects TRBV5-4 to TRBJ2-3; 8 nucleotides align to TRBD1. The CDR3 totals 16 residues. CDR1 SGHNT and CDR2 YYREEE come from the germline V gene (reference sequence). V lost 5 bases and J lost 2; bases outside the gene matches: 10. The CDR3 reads CASSLKDRAFTDTQYF. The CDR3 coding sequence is TGTGCCAGCAGTCTAAAGGACAGGGCCTTCACAGATACGCAGTATTTT.

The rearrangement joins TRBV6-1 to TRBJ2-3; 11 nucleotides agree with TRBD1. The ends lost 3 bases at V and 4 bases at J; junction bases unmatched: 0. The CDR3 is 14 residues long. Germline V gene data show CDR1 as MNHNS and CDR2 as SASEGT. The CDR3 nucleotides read TGTGCCAGCAGTGAGGGACAGGGGGCAGATACGCAGTATTTT. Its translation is CASSEGQGADTQYF.

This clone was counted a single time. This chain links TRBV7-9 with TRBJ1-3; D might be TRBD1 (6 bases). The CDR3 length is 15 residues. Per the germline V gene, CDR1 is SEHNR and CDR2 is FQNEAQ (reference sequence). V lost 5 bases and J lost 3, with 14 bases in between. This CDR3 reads CASSPTGLYGNTIYF. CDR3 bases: TGTGCCAGCAGCCCTACAGGGTTGTATGGAAACACCATATATTTT.

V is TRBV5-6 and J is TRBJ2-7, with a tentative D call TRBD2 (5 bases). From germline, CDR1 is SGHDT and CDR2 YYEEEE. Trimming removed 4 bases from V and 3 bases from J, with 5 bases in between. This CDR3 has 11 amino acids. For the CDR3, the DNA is TGTGCCAGCAGCGCGGGCTACGAGCAGTACTTC. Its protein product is CASSAGYEQYF.

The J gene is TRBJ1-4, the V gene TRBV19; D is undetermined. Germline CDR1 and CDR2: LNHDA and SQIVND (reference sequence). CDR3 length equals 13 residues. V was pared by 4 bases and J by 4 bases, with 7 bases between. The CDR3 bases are TGTGCCAGTAGTACTAGTTTTAATGAAAAACTGTTTTTT. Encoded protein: CASSTSFNEKLFF.

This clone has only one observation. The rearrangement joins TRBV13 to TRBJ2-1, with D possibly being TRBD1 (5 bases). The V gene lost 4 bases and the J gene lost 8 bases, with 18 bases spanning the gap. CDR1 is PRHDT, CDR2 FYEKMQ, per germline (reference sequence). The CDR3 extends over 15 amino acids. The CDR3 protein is CASSSLTAAIDEQFF. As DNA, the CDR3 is TGTGCCAGCAGCTCCCTGACAGCTGCTATCGATGAGCAGTTCTTC.